The 4 T cell receptor beta chains listed next were all sequenced from one sample in a study of T cell repertoires in cytomegalovirus infection. TCRdb passed the reads through MiXCR, listing each CDR3 protein once. The sample consists of about 140,000 distinct CDR3 sequences, 5.5% to 8% of them appearing once. Specimen: PBMCs. These TCRs come from a human donor in good health (CMV status not recorded). Some clones in this sample may be carry-over from other donors' samples.

This clonotype occurred many times. V is TRBV20-1 and J is TRBJ2-5; D uncertain. The germline gives CDR1 DFQATT, CDR2 SNEGSKA (reference sequence). The length of the CDR3 is 12 residues. V was cut by 1 base and J by 2 bases, with 5 bases left in between. The CDR3 sequence: CSARGGQETQYF. CDR3 DNA: TGCAGTGCTAGAGGGGGACAAGAGACCCAGTACTTC.

This clonotype was observed many times. This rearrangement joins TRBV11-3 to TRBJ1-1; D might be TRBD1 (6 bases). V was clipped by 4 bases and J by 4 bases, with 10 bases between them. The length of the CDR3 is 13 residues. Germline V gives CDR1 SGHNT, CDR2 YENEEA. The CDR3 DNA follows: TGTGCCAGCAGCTCCCGAGGGGGCACTGAAGCTTTCTTT. Translation gives CASSSRGGTEAFF.

This clonotype was seen a few times. V gene TRBV20-1 combines with J gene TRBJ2-1, with D perhaps matching TRBD1 or TRBD2 (7 bases each). CDR1 is DFQATT and CDR2 is SNEGSKA in the germline V gene (reference sequence). The CDR3 is made up of 15 amino acids. V lost 2 bases, J lost 1 base, and 12 bases lay in between. The CDR3 region has the DNA TGCAGTGCTAGACAGGGGGGGATTTCCTACAATGAGCAGTTCTTC. It translates to CSARQGGISYNEQFF.

This clonotype was recorded a few times. The V gene is TRBV29-1, the J gene TRBJ2-1, with a possible D match to TRBD1 (5 bases). V was pared by 5 bases and J by 0 bases, with 8 bases between. The CDR3 spans 13 residues. Germline lookup yields CDR1 SQVTM and CDR2 ANQGSEA. As DNA, the CDR3 is TGCAGCGTTTCAGGGATCTCCTACAATGAGCAGTTCTTC. This encodes CSVSGISYNEQFF.